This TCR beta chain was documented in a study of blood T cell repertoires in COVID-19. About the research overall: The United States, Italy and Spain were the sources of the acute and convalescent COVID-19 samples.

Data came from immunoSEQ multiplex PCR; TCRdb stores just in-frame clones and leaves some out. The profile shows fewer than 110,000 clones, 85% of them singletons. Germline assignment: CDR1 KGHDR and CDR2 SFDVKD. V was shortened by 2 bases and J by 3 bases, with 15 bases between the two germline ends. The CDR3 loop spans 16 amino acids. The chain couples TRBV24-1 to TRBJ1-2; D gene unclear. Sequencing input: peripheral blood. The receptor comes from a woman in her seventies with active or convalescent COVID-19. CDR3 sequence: CATSDSWATGDYGYTF. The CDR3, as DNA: TGTGCCACCAGTGATTCATGGGCCACCGGGGACTATGGCTACACCTTC.